The 10 T cell receptor beta chains presented below share a single source sample, sequenced in a study of cytomegalovirus exposure and HLA in healthy donors. Only in-frame clones appear in the TCRdb table, and some are missing; sequencing was by immunoSEQ multiplex PCR. The sample holds under 250,000 clones, approximately 82% seen once. Specimen: PBMCs. The receptors were gathered from a woman in her late teens or twenties in good health and CMV-seronegative.

This rearrangement joins TRBV9 to TRBJ2-5, with a tentative D call TRBD2 (5 bases). V lost 0 bases, J lost 2 bases, and 23 bases lay in between. In germline, CDR1 is SGDLS, CDR2 YYNGEE. The CDR3 loop spans 19 amino acids. The CDR3 loop reads CASSVGRLAPPHSQETQYF. CDR3 nucleotide sequence: TGTGCCAGCAGCGTAGGTCGGCTAGCCCCCCCCCACAGTCAAGAGACCCAGTACTTC.

This clone has a single count. The rearrangement uses TRBV2 and TRBJ1-1, with a weak D call TRBD1 (5 bases). This CDR3 has 12 amino acids. CDR1 and CDR2 from the germline V gene are SNHLY and FYNNEI. Between the trimmed V and J ends, which lost 8 bases and 10 bases, there was a span of 17 bases. CDR3 nucleotide sequence: TGTGCCAGCTCCTACACCGGGCAGGGAGCTTTCTTT. Translated: CASSYTGQGAFF.

This clone was counted a single time. This chain links TRBV6-1 with TRBJ1-4; D ambiguous. CDR3 length: 13 amino acids. V was cut by 1 base and J by 8 bases, with 8 bases left in between. Germline V gene lookup returns CDR1 MNHNS and CDR2 SASEGT. CDR3 region: CASSEDPGEKLFF. In DNA, the CDR3 is TGTGCCAGCAGTGAAGACCCCGGGGAAAAACTGTTTTTT.

The chain has TRBV6-5 and TRBJ1-4; tentative D call: TRBD1 (5 bases). V lost 2 bases to trimming and J lost 4 bases, with 8 bases between them. Per the germline V gene, CDR1 is MNHEY and CDR2 is SVGAGI. CDR3 length equals 14 residues. As DNA, the CDR3 is TGTGCCAGCAGTTACGGGCAGGGTAATGAAAAACTGTTTTTT. Translated, it gives CASSYGQGNEKLFF.

The chain couples TRBV7-8 to TRBJ2-5; possibly TRBD2 for D (6 bases). The CDR3 covers 12 residues. The germline CDR1 and CDR2 sequences are SGHVS and FQNEAQ. V gave up 6 bases and J gave up 5 bases, with 10 bases separating them. The CDR3: CASSLRGETQYF. For the CDR3, the DNA is TGTGCCAGCAGTCTACGGGGGGAGACCCAGTACTTC.

The table lists this clone with a count of one. This chain uses TRBV5-1 with TRBJ2-7, with TRBD2 matching 7 bases. This CDR3 is 14 amino acids long. With V trimmed by 6 bases and J by 0 bases, 6 bases remained unmatched. CDR1 is SGHRS, CDR2 YFSETQ, per germline. The CDR3, as DNA: TGCGCCAGCACTAGGGAGGGAAGCTCCTACGAGCAGTACTTC. It specifies CASTREGSSYEQYF.

The count of this clone is one. The chain links TRBV9 to TRBJ2-7, with TRBD2 matching 7 bases. The germline V gene has CDR1 SGDLS and CDR2 YYNGEE. After removal of 4 bases from V and 2 bases from J, the junction contained 12 bases not matched to a gene. CDR3 length: 16 residues. The CDR3 sequence: CASSPSGKTEPYEQYF. The CDR3 DNA sequence: TGTGCCAGCAGCCCAAGCGGGAAGACTGAGCCCTACGAGCAGTACTTC.

The chain is built from TRBV15 and TRBJ1-1; maybe TRBD1 (5 bases). V was cut by 5 bases and J by 0 bases, with 10 bases left in between. The CDR3 loop spans 14 amino acids. Germline V lookup: CDR1 LNHNV, CDR2 YYDKDF (reference sequence). The chain's CDR3 is CATSAGTLNTEAFF. The CDR3 region has the DNA TGTGCCACCAGCGCCGGGACCCTGAACACTGAAGCTTTCTTT.

V is TRBV2 and J is TRBJ2-1, with 11 bases matching TRBD2. CDR3 length equals 18 residues. The V gene's germline CDR1 is SNHLY and CDR2 FYNNEI. V shed 4 bases and J 3 bases; nucleotides not matched to a gene: 11. The CDR3, as DNA: TGTGCCAGCAGTGGGCGGAGACTAGCGGGATCGTTCTACAATGAGCAGTTCTTC. Its translation: CASSGRRLAGSFYNEQFF. Full variable domain (remainder filled in from reference TRBV2 and TRBJ2-1): EPEVTQTPSHQVTQMGQEVILRCVPISNHLYFYWYRQILGQKVEFLVSFYNNEISEKSEIFDDQFSVERPDGSNFTLKIRSTKLEDSAMYFCASSGRRLAGSFYNEQFFGPGTRLTVL.

V is TRBV5-1 and J is TRBJ1-1; TRBD1 matches at 11 bases. Per germline, CDR1 SGHRS and CDR2 YFSETQ. The CDR3 sequence is 15 residues long. Trimming removed 7 bases from V and 0 bases from J; junction bases left unmatched: 5. In DNA, the CDR3 is TGCGCCAGCGGACAGGGGGCGGGAATGAACACTGAAGCTTTCTTT. Translation gives CASGQGAGMNTEAFF.